This T cell receptor beta chain originates from a study of blood T cell repertoires in COVID-19. Data came from immunoSEQ multiplex PCR; TCRdb stores just in-frame clones and leaves some out. The data contain approximately 62,000 clones, approximately 80% of them singletons. In germline, CDR1 is PRHDT, CDR2 FYEKMQ (reference sequence). The CDR3 sequence is 15 residues long. The junction had 7 bases not matched to a gene; V was cut back by 5 bases and J by 4 bases. The clonotype comes from a woman between 50 and 59 years old with active or convalescent COVID-19. Sequencing was done on a sample of peripheral blood. The chain recombines TRBV13 with TRBJ2-3, with 9 bases lining up with TRBD1. CDR3 DNA sequence: TGTGCCAGCAGCGCGGGACAGGGAAAATCAGATACGCAGTATTTT. It codes for CASSAGQGKSDTQYF.